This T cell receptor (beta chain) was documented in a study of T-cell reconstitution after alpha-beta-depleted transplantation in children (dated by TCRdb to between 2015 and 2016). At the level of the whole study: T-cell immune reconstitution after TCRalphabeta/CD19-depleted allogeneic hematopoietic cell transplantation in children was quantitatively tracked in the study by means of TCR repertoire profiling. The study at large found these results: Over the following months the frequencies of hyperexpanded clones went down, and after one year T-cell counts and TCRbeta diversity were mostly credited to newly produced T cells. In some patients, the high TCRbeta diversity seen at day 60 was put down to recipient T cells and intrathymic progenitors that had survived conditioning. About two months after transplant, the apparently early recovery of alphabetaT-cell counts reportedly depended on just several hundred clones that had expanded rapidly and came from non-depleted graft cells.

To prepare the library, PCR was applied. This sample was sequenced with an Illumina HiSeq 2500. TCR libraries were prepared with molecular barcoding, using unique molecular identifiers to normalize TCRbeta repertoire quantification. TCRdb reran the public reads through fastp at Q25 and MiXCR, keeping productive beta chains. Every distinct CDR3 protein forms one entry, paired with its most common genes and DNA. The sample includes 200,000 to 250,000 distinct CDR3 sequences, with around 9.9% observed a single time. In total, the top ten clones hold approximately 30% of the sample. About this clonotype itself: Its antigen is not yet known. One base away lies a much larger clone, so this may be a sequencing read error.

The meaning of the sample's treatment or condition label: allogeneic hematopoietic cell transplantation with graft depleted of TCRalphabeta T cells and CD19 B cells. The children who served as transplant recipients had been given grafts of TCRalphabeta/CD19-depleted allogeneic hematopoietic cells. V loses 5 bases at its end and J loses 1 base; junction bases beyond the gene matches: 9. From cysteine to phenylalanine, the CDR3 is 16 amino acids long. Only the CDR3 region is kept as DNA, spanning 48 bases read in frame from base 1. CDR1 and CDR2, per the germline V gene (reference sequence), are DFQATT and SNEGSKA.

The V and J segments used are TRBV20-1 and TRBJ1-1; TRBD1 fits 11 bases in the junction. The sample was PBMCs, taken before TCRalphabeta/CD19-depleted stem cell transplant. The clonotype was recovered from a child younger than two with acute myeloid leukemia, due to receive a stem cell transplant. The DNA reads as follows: TGCAGTGCTGGGGAGTGGGACAGGGGGACGAACACTGAAGCTTTCTTT. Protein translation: CSAGEWDRGTNTEAFF.